The entry below gives a single T cell receptor (beta chain) sequence along with its context. Its recognized antigen is unknown. No much larger clonotype is one base removed from it; base qualities were not supplied. The data are from a study of T cell responses to AZD1222 COVID-19 vaccine (dated by TCRdb to 2020 to 2023). Broadly, across the study: AZD1222 recipients whose second dose came at about 4 weeks and those whose second dose came at about 12 weeks were combined into one group, since spike-specific TCR depth and breadth did not differ between the two schedules. A total of about 240 trial participants underwent TCR sequencing, of whom 200 to 220 received two doses of AZD1222 and around 25 received two doses of the MenACWY control vaccine. Trial participants were enrolled by age into 18-55, 56-69 and 70-plus year subgroups, with roughly 160, 29 and 62 TCR-sequenced participants respectively.

What the authors observed across the whole study: In the small 56-69-year group, the increase in depth fell short of significance, most likely because of low power. Because no samples from the day 14 peak response were available, repertoires could be characterized only after the peak T cell response. Conclusions about previously exposed vaccinees were limited because only six AZD1222 recipients were SARS-CoV-2 seropositive at baseline. Participants were mostly white British, with more females than males. The authors suggested clonal diversity may have been underestimated. Spike-specific TCR breadth and depth rose significantly after two AZD1222 doses compared with day 0 and with MenACWY recipients. Nearly half of unique spike-specific TCRs reportedly recognized epitopes outside regions mutated in the B.1.351 and B.1.1.7 variants. Vaccine-associated CD4 TCRs spanned the whole spike protein, with dominant responses in regions 160-218 and 743-854.

The label giving this sample's time point can be read as: baseline before first vaccination. The vaccinee samples were drawn from two UK trials, COV001 and COV002, one of which was a single-blind randomized controlled phase 2/3 trial testing AZD1222 (ChAdOx1 nCoV-19) in healthy adults. Trial participant PBMC samples were collected at day 0 and day 28 after the second dose for TCRbeta chain sequencing. The CDR3 regions of human TCRbeta chains were analyzed by immunosequencing. As for the authors' bioinformatics: Repertoire TCRs were checked for matches against a reference library of SARS-CoV-2-specific TCRs that had been generated using the MIRA antigen-specificity platform. Breadth was defined as the fraction of unique TCRs that were SARS-CoV-2-associated, and depth was defined as the fraction of total T cells that were SARS-CoV-2-associated. Using the MIRA data, each spike-specific TCR was mapped to the spike region that the TCR reacts to and placed in a CD4 or CD8 class. Log10-transformed breadth and depth values were compared by one-way ANOVA with Sidak's multiple comparisons tests. TCRdb holds this immuneACCESS table with in-frame rearrangements only. Some clones are missing; in checked studies, unresolved V genes explain under half, and the rest has no known cause. Clonal size and the V and J genes are those of that table, whereas D and trimming came from the DNA. This sample lists over 70,000 clones; 75% to 90% were detected once. The ten biggest clones cover over 20% of the sample.

The clonotype was recovered from an adult in good health. The material was peripheral blood, obtained on day 0 of AZD1222 vaccination.

The CDR3 here reads CASSYPSTVGTEAFF. The nucleotides read TGTGCCAGCAGTTACCCATCGACAGTAGGGACTGAAGCTTTCTTT. The rearranged segments are TRBV6-6 and TRBJ1-1; TRBD1 is perhaps the D gene, given 5 matching bases. Based on the germline V gene (reference sequence), the CDR1 and CDR2 sequences are MNHNY and SVGAGI. V lost 2 bases and J lost 5 bases; the stretch between them is 15 bases long. Inclusive of the bounding cysteine and phenylalanine, the CDR3 is 15 residues long. The read is trimmed to its CDR3 DNA, 45 bases read in frame from base 1.